This section outlines one T cell receptor beta chain sequence together with its context. Its specificity is unknown. Treatment of the sample: 15 to 20 received Ad26.COV2.S at low or high dose, single or two shots; a few received placebo; per-sample allocation not given. Sampling was performed 63 days after the first vaccine or placebo injection. Within Boston, the person who donated was an adult of 18-55 years. The sample is drawn from a study of Ad26.COV2.S vaccination and SARS-CoV-2 variants. The study's findings and limits: Reportedly, after vaccination the spike-specific CD8+ and CD4+ T cell responses displayed substantial breadth. Across vaccine and placebo recipients, the breadth of non-spike TCRs was similar.

Trimming took 0 bases from V and 8 from J, leaving 13 bases between them. This CDR3 has 14 amino acids. Looked up from germline, CDR1 is LNHNV and CDR2 is YYDKDF (reference sequence). Profiling relied on immunoSEQ multiplex PCR, and the TCRdb table lists in-frame clones only, not all of them. Among some 320,000 clones listed, 85% to 90% were seen once. Source: peripheral blood, taken in a trial of Ad26.COV2.S vaccine versus placebo. The receptor's source is a person between 18 and 59 years old who received the Ad26.COV2.S COVID-19 vaccine or a placebo. The V call is TRBV15, the J call TRBJ1-2; perhaps TRBD1 as D (6 bases). CDR3: CATSRDRTDRGYTF. The CDR3 region has the DNA TGTGCCACCAGCAGAGATCGGACAGACAGAGGCTACACCTTC.